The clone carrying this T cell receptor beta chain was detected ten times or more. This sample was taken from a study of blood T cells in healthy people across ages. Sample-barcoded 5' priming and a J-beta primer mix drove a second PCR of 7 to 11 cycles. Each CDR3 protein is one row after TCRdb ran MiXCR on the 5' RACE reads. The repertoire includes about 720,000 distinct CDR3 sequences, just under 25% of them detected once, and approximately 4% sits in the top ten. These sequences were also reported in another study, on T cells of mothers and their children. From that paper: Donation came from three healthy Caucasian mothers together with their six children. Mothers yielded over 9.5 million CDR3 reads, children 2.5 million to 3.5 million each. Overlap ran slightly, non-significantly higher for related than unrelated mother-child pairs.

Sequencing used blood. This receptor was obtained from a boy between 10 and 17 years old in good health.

The CDR3 DNA is TGTGCCAGCAGCGTCACGCCCGGGACGGAAAACATTCAGTACTTC. This translates into CASSVTPGTENIQYF. The chain recombines TRBV7-6 with TRBJ2-4, with D tentatively TRBD1 or TRBD2 (5 bases each). V dropped 5 bases and J dropped 5 bases, with 16 bases sitting between them. CDR1 is SGHVS, CDR2 FNYEAQ, per germline. The CDR3 is 15 residues long. Drawing the rest from reference TRBV7-6 and TRBJ2-4, the complete variable domain is GAGVSQSPRYKVTKRGQDVALRCDPISGHVSLYWYRQALGQGPEFLTYFNYEAQQDKSGLPNDRFSAERPEGSISTLTIQRTEQRDSAMYRCASSVTPGTENIQYFGAGTRLSVL.